A single sample gave rise to the 14 T cell receptor beta chains below, sequenced in a study of blood T cell repertoires in COVID-19. Repertoires were generated with immunoSEQ multiplex PCR, while TCRdb's copy carries only in-frame clones and drops some. The repertoire consists of fewer than 450,000 clones, with roughly 86% occurring once and the leading ten covering about 2.1%. The sample was PBMCs or T cells enriched from blood (not recorded which). The source of these receptors is a woman in her 40s with acute COVID-19.

The chain uses TRBV7-2 and TRBJ1-4; 10 positions match TRBD1. The CDR3 extends over 18 amino acids. Germline loops: CDR1 SGHTA, CDR2 FQGNSA. The V and J ends lost 0 bases and 5 bases, in that order; junction bases with no gene match: 9. In nucleotides, the CDR3 is TGTGCCAGCAGCTTAGCCCAAGCACCGGGACAGGGGAATGAAAAACTGTTTTTT. Translated, it gives CASSLAQAPGQGNEKLFF.

This clone was observed a handful of times. The chain employs TRBV29-1 and TRBJ1-2; TRBD1 aligns across 7 bases. In germline, CDR1 is SQVTM, CDR2 ANQGSEA. V lost 7 bases and J lost 4; bases outside the gene matches: 9. The CDR3 is made up of 13 amino acids. The CDR3 region has the DNA TGCAGCGCTTTAGGGGGCTCAGTCTATGGCTACACCTTC. Its protein is CSALGGSVYGYTF.

The chain couples TRBV27 to TRBJ1-5; D possibly corresponds to TRBD1 (6 bases). V lost 1 base, J lost 6 bases, and 10 bases lay in between. Germline CDR1 is MNHEY and CDR2 is SMNVEV (reference sequence). The CDR3 is made up of 14 amino acids. The CDR3 DNA follows: TGTGCCAGCAGTTTATGGGGGCACAGTCAGCCCCAGCATTTT. As protein: CASSLWGHSQPQHF.

This chain uses TRBV5-1 with TRBJ1-2; TRBD1 is a possible D gene (6 bases). CDR3 length: 14 residues. Looked up from germline, CDR1 is SGHRS and CDR2 is YFSETQ. Trimming took off 0 bases at V and 8 bases at J, with 14 bases between the two ends. CDR3 nucleotide sequence: TGCGCCAGCAGCTTGGAGTGGGAGACAGGAGGCTACACCTTC. Protein: CASSLEWETGGYTF.

The gene calls are TRBV4-1 and TRBJ2-3, with a possible D match to TRBD2 (6 bases). Germline V gene sequence: CDR1 MGHRA, CDR2 YSYEKL. The CDR3 has 16 amino acids. Trimming took 2 bases from V and 1 from J, leaving 13 bases between them. The CDR3 loop reads CASSQYESGGTDTQYF. CDR3 sequence (DNA): TGCGCCAGCAGCCAATACGAATCGGGGGGCACAGATACGCAGTATTTT.

This sequence joins TRBV5-1 and TRBJ1-3, with 10 bases identical to TRBD1. The CDR3 spans 17 residues. Germline V gene sequence: CDR1 SGHRS, CDR2 YFSETQ. The trim removed 1 base at V and 0 bases at J, leaving 4 bases unmatched. As DNA, the CDR3 is TGCGCCAGCAGCTTGTTGGGACAGGGGAACTCTGGAAACACCATATATTTT. It yields the protein CASSLLGQGNSGNTIYF.

The V and J genes are TRBV5-4 and TRBJ1-3; D gene ambiguous. V was trimmed by 4 bases and J by 0 bases, leaving 14 bases between them. The CDR3 runs to 16 residues. Germline CDR1 SGHNT, CDR2 YYREEE (reference sequence). CDR3 nucleotide sequence: TGTGCCAGCAGCGCCGTTGGGCTGACCTCTGGAAACACCATATATTTT. Translating gives CASSAVGLTSGNTIYF.

This sequence joins TRBV11-2 and TRBJ2-7; 10 bases map to TRBD2. The germline V gene encodes CDR1 SGHAT and CDR2 FQNNGV. This CDR3 is 15 amino acids long. The V gene end was trimmed by 2 bases and the J gene end by 4 bases; junction bases not matched to a gene: 5. The CDR3 loop reads CASSLSGGAGYEQYF. DNA for the CDR3: TGTGCCAGCAGCTTAAGCGGGGGGGCCGGGTACGAGCAGTACTTC. Complete variable domain (other parts from reference TRBV11-2 and TRBJ2-7): EAGVAQSPRYKIIEKRQSVAFWCNPISGHATLYWYQQILGQGPKLLIQFQNNGVVDDSQLPKDRFSAERLKGVDSTLKIQPAKLEDSAVYLCASSLSGGAGYEQYFGPGTRLTVT.

The chain links TRBV27 to TRBJ2-2; 7 bases are a match to TRBD2. The V segment lost 1 base and the J segment 7 bases; nucleotides outside the gene matches: 0. The CDR3 has 13 residues. CDR1 and CDR2 from the germline V gene are MNHEY and SMNVEV (reference sequence). The CDR3 loop reads CASSLWGGGELFF. For the CDR3, the DNA is TGTGCCAGCAGTTTATGGGGGGGCGGGGAGCTGTTTTTT.

This clone was seen a handful of times. The chain couples TRBV2 to TRBJ1-2; possibly TRBD1 for D (6 bases). The CDR3 is made up of 14 amino acids. CDR1 and CDR2 (germline): SNHLY, FYNNEI. V was cut by 4 bases and J by 6 bases, with 15 bases left in between. The CDR3 region is CASSVVGARDGYTF. The DNA of the CDR3 is TGTGCCAGCAGTGTGGTGGGGGCTCGGGATGGCTACACCTTC.

The V and J genes are TRBV6-5 and TRBJ2-7; 9 bases line up with TRBD1. This CDR3 comprises 14 residues. Trimming cost V 5 bases and J 6 bases; bases outside gene matches: 8. The germline V gene encodes CDR1 MNHEY and CDR2 SVGAGI. In nucleotides, the CDR3 is TGTGCCAGCAGTACGGGACAGGGCCTAGCCGAGCAGTACTTC. Translation gives CASSTGQGLAEQYF.

Comments on this clone: The sample holds other DNA sequences that translate to the same CDR3. The genes are TRBV18 and TRBJ2-5, with D perhaps matching TRBD2 (5 bases). The CDR3 is 13 amino acids. Germline CDR1 is KGHSH and CDR2 is LQKENI. Between the trimmed V and J ends, which lost 4 bases and 4 bases, there was a span of 10 bases. The CDR3 bases are TGTGCCAGCTCACGGGCGGGTGGAGAGACCCAGTACTTC. Residues: CASSRAGGETQYF.

This rearrangement joins TRBV19 to TRBJ1-4; 10 positions agree with TRBD1. V gave up 1 base and J gave up 10 bases; unmatched junction bases: 9. In germline, CDR1 is LNHDA, CDR2 SQIVND (reference sequence). The CDR3 length is 16 residues. The CDR3 reads CASSIARGTGDGKLFF. In DNA, the CDR3 is TGTGCCAGTAGTATAGCAAGGGGGACAGGGGATGGAAAACTGTTTTTT.

This chain connects TRBV5-1 to TRBJ1-3; D may be TRBD1 (5 bases). This CDR3 is 15 amino acids long. The ends were cut back, 4 bases at V and 8 bases at J, with 19 bases in the middle. Germline lookup yields CDR1 SGHRS and CDR2 YFSETQ. The CDR3 sequence: CASSAGTASGDTIYF. The DNA of the CDR3 is TGCGCCAGCAGCGCCGGGACGGCCTCGGGGGACACCATATATTTT.